The 23 T cell receptor beta chains in this list originate from one sample, sequenced in a study of T cell responses to AZD1222 COVID-19 vaccine. Assay used: immunoSEQ multiplex PCR; TCRdb lists only in-frame clones, some missing. The data hold 150,000 to 200,000 clones, with 80% to 95% observed a single time. Specimen: peripheral blood, collected on day 0 of AZD1222 vaccination. These receptors were collected from an adult in good health.

The chain combines TRBV4-3 with TRBJ2-1; 8 nucleotides align to TRBD2. Looked up from germline, CDR1 is LGHNA and CDR2 is YSLEER. Trimming removed 4 bases from V and 4 bases from J; junction bases left unmatched: 6. The CDR3 consists of 15 residues. Written as DNA, the CDR3 is TGCGCCAGCAGCCGGACTAGCTCCTTTTACAATGAGCAGTTCTTC. As protein: CASSRTSSFYNEQFF.

This clone has a single count. The CDR3 DNA follows: TGTGCCACCAGCGGGGGGACAGGGGGACATGGCTACACCTTC. This gives the protein CATSGGTGGHGYTF. The chain couples TRBV15 to TRBJ1-2; 11 bases are a match to TRBD1. The CDR3 extends over 14 amino acids. V shed 5 bases and J 6 bases; nucleotides not matched to a gene: 5. CDR1 LNHNV and CDR2 YYDKDF come from the germline V gene (reference sequence).

This chain uses TRBV5-1 with TRBJ2-3; unclear D gene. This CDR3 spans 14 amino acids. V dropped 0 bases and J dropped 2 bases, with 7 bases sitting between them. The germline V gene has CDR1 SGHRS and CDR2 YFSETQ. CDR3 residues: CASSLDPHTDTQYF. Written as DNA, the CDR3 is TGCGCCAGCAGCTTGGACCCACACACAGATACGCAGTATTTT.

The chain combines TRBV7-2 with TRBJ1-1, with D uncertain. Trimming stripped 3 bases from V and 3 bases from J, with 8 bases between. Germline V gene lookup returns CDR1 SGHTA and CDR2 FQGNSA. CDR3 length: 13 amino acids. The CDR3, as DNA: TGTGCCAGCAGCTTTGGGCAGGACACTGAAGCTTTCTTT. The encoded protein is CASSFGQDTEAFF.

This chain connects TRBV6-1 to TRBJ1-2, with D possibly being TRBD1 (5 bases). The germline CDR1 and CDR2 sequences are MNHNS and SASEGT. The length of the CDR3 is 14 residues. V was pared by 2 bases and J by 6 bases, with 13 bases between. The CDR3 here is CASSEIRAGNGYTF. The CDR3 DNA reads as TGTGCCAGCAGTGAAATTCGGGCAGGGAATGGCTACACCTTC.

V gene TRBV7-8 combines with J gene TRBJ1-1; D is perhaps TRBD1 (6 bases). V lost 5 bases, J lost 4 bases, and 17 bases lay in between. CDR3 length: 15 amino acids. The V gene's germline CDR1 is SGHVS and CDR2 FQNEAQ. Here the CDR3 reads CASSEGRGGSTEAFF. The CDR3 DNA is TGTGCCAGCAGCGAAGGGAGGGGGGGGAGCACTGAAGCTTTCTTT.

The chain is built from TRBV19 and TRBJ2-5, with D possibly being TRBD2 (5 bases). V lost 4 bases and J lost 5, with 11 bases in between. Germline V lookup: CDR1 LNHDA, CDR2 SQIVND (reference sequence). The CDR3 has 13 residues. The CDR3 is CASSNGVWETQYF. The CDR3 DNA reads as TGTGCCAGTAGTAACGGGGTATGGGAGACCCAGTACTTC.

The V call is TRBV7-9, the J call TRBJ2-7; TRBD2 is a possible D gene (5 bases). Trimming took 5 bases from V and 6 from J, leaving 20 bases between them. Germline CDR1 is SEHNR and CDR2 is FQNEAQ (reference sequence). The CDR3 has 15 residues. The CDR3: CASSRGSDPLSEQYF. In nucleotides, the CDR3 is TGTGCCAGCAGCCGGGGTAGCGATCCGTTAAGCGAGCAGTACTTC.

CDR3 loop: CASSLRGQARNTEAFF. As DNA, the CDR3 is TGTGCCAGCAGCTTACGCGGACAGGCCCGGAACACTGAAGCTTTCTTT. The rearrangement joins TRBV7-2 to TRBJ1-1, with TRBD1 matching over 7 bases. Germline V lookup: CDR1 SGHTA, CDR2 FQGNSA. CDR3 length equals 16 residues. The V segment lost 2 bases and the J segment 1 base; nucleotides outside the gene matches: 7.

The rearrangement uses TRBV2 and TRBJ1-1, with a weak D call TRBD1 (5 bases). Germline assignment: CDR1 SNHLY and CDR2 FYNNEI. V lost 4 bases and J lost 2, with 11 bases in between. The CDR3 spans 14 residues. In nucleotides, the CDR3 is TGTGCCAGCAGTGCCAGGGATAGAAACACTGAAGCTTTCTTT. As protein: CASSARDRNTEAFF.

This chain joins TRBV19 and TRBJ1-3; no clear D. CDR3 length: 14 amino acids. Germline V gene data show CDR1 as LNHDA and CDR2 as SQIVND (reference sequence). V dropped 6 bases and J dropped 0 bases, with 9 bases sitting between them. The CDR3 DNA follows: TGTGCCAGTAGGGAACTAGGCTCTGGAAACACCATATATTTT. Its protein product is CASRELGSGNTIYF.

The V and J genes are TRBV2 and TRBJ2-7, with D perhaps matching TRBD2 (5 bases). Germline V gene sequence: CDR1 SNHLY, CDR2 FYNNEI. Trimming shortened V by 8 bases and J by 4 bases, and 15 bases separated the two germline ends. The CDR3 is 13 residues long. The CDR3 coding sequence is TGTGCCAGCCGAGGAGGTTCTAAGTACGAGCAGTACTTC. It specifies CASRGGSKYEQYF.

The chain recombines TRBV10-2 with TRBJ2-7, with unresolved D. The V end was cut by 7 bases, the J end by 0 bases, with 7 bases between. The CDR3 loop spans 12 amino acids. CDR1 WSHSY and CDR2 SAAADI come from the germline V gene. Here the CDR3 reads CASISTSYEQYF. The CDR3 bases are TGCGCCAGCATTAGTACCTCCTACGAGCAGTACTTC.

CDR3 sequence (DNA): TGTGCCAGCTCACTTCCGGGACGGCAATACTTC. This gives the protein CASSLPGRQYF. This chain connects TRBV18 to TRBJ2-7; possibly TRBD1 or TRBD2 for D (5 bases each). The CDR3 is 11 amino acids. V was cut by 4 bases and J by 13 bases, with 14 bases left in between. CDR1 and CDR2 from the germline V gene are KGHSH and LQKENI.

V and J are TRBV11-2 and TRBJ2-2; 7 bases match TRBD1. The CDR3 runs to 16 residues. J was trimmed by 5 bases and V by 5 bases; bases with no gene match: 11. In germline, CDR1 is SGHAT, CDR2 FQNNGV. This CDR3 is CASSPVGGAETGELFF. CDR3 bases: TGTGCCAGCAGCCCCGTAGGGGGCGCGGAAACCGGGGAGCTGTTTTTT.

This clone showed up just once. The V call is TRBV6-1, the J call TRBJ1-2, with D hard to call. The germline CDR1 and CDR2 sequences are MNHNS and SASEGT. This CDR3 has 19 amino acids. V gave up 0 bases and J gave up 0 bases, with 20 bases separating them. The CDR3, as DNA: TGTGCCAGCAGTGAAGCGCTTCGCCGGGGATTGGGGACTAACTATGGCTACACCTTC. It specifies CASSEALRRGLGTNYGYTF.

The chain joins TRBV5-1 to TRBJ2-1; 13 nucleotides line up with TRBD2. V gave up 1 base and J gave up 2 bases; unmatched junction bases: 6. CDR1 is SGHRS and CDR2 is YFSETQ in the germline V gene. This CDR3 is built from 18 residues. The CDR3 sequence is CASSLTSGGAGAYNEQFF. The CDR3 DNA follows: TGCGCCAGCAGCTTGACTAGCGGGGGGGCAGGAGCCTACAATGAGCAGTTCTTC.

This clone was counted only a few times. The chain employs TRBV27 and TRBJ1-5; the match to TRBD1 covers 10 bases. The CDR3 length is 16 residues. J gave up 3 bases and V 5 bases, and 7 bases lay outside the gene matches. Germline assignment: CDR1 MNHEY and CDR2 SMNVEV (reference sequence). In DNA, the CDR3 is TGTGCCAGCAGTCCTCAGACAGGGGGCCCCAATCAGCCCCAGCATTTT. It specifies CASSPQTGGPNQPQHF.

The chain links TRBV24-1 to TRBJ2-2; 8 bases agree with TRBD1. The germline gives CDR1 KGHDR, CDR2 SFDVKD. The CDR3 contains 23 residues. J was trimmed by 3 bases and V by 2 bases; bases with no gene match: 25. The CDR3 reads CATSDSLGNLQGAPFGDTGELFF. The DNA of the CDR3 is TGTGCCACCAGTGATTCCCTAGGTAACCTCCAGGGGGCCCCTTTTGGGGACACCGGGGAGCTGTTTTTT.

The CDR3 nucleotides read TGTGCCAGCAGCTTACAAGGGGCCTATAATTCACCCCTCCACTTT. This gives the protein CASSLQGAYNSPLHF. The rearrangement uses TRBV11-2 and TRBJ1-6, with a weak D call TRBD1 (5 bases). V shed 2 bases and J shed 2 bases, with 7 bases lying between them. CDR1 SGHAT and CDR2 FQNNGV come from the germline V gene. This CDR3 is 15 amino acids long.

The chain joins TRBV5-1 to TRBJ1-2; D is undetermined. The germline gives CDR1 SGHRS, CDR2 YFSETQ. This CDR3 is 15 amino acids long. The V end lost 0 bases, the J end lost 0 bases, and 9 bases lay between the germline ends. The CDR3 DNA reads as TGCGCCAGCAGCTTGGGTCGAGCGCCTAACTATGGCTACACCTTC. Translating gives CASSLGRAPNYGYTF.

This clone was picked up a small number of times. The chain couples TRBV2 to TRBJ2-4, with a weak D call TRBD2 (6 bases). Germline CDR1 SNHLY, CDR2 FYNNEI. The CDR3 has 16 amino acids. Trimming stripped 3 bases from V and 1 base from J, with 13 bases between. CDR3 sequence (DNA): TGTGCCAGCAGTGACCCGCCTCGGGGGGCCAAAAACATTCAGTACTTC. Protein sequence: CASSDPPRGAKNIQYF.

The genes are TRBV5-1 and TRBJ2-7; no firm D call. In germline, CDR1 is SGHRS, CDR2 YFSETQ. The germline V and J ends were trimmed by 0 bases and 6 bases, with 19 bases remaining between them. This CDR3 is built from 16 residues. The CDR3 protein is CASSLAVGSRGGEQYF. The CDR3 DNA reads TGCGCCAGCAGCTTGGCCGTCGGCTCCCGAGGTGGCGAGCAGTACTTC. Based on the CDR3 plus reference TRBV5-1 and TRBJ2-7, the full variable domain is KAGVTQTPRYLIKTRGQQVTLSCSPISGHRSVSWYQQTPGQGLQFLFEYFSETQRNKGNFPGRFSGRQFSNSRSEMNVSTLELGDSALYLCASSLAVGSRGGEQYFGPGTRLTVT.